A single sample gave rise to the 13 T cell receptor beta chains below, sequenced in a study of T cell responses to AZD1222 COVID-19 vaccine. Measured with immunoSEQ multiplex PCR; TCRdb has only the in-frame clones, and not every one. The sample has some 100,000 clones, less than 90% seen once; the top ten hold approximately 15%. The source was peripheral blood, collected on day 0 of AZD1222 vaccination. The receptors were gathered from an adult in good health.

V is TRBV10-2 and J is TRBJ2-1; 8 bases align to TRBD2. The CDR3 is made up of 13 amino acids. J gave up 3 bases and V 9 bases, and 4 bases lay outside the gene matches. Germline V gives CDR1 WSHSY, CDR2 SAAADI. The CDR3 here is CASSGTVYNEQFF. The CDR3 nucleotides are TGCGCCAGTAGCGGGACGGTCTACAATGAGCAGTTCTTC.

The chain is built from TRBV19 and TRBJ2-2; the D gene is possibly TRBD1 (5 bases). The germline V and J ends were trimmed by 5 bases and 1 base, with 17 bases remaining between them. Germline V gives CDR1 LNHDA, CDR2 SQIVND (reference sequence). The CDR3 spans 17 residues. This CDR3 reads CASSPHRSRENTGELFF. In DNA, the CDR3 is TGTGCCAGTAGTCCTCACCGGTCCAGGGAGAACACCGGGGAGCTGTTTTTT.

V is TRBV6-1 and J is TRBJ1-2; 7 bases agree with TRBD1. V dropped 1 base and J dropped 14; count of bases not matched to a gene: 7. CDR3 length: 12 residues. The germline V gene has CDR1 MNHNS and CDR2 SASEGT. CDR3 bases: TGTGCCAGCAGTGAAGGACAGGGCGGGGGTACCTTC. Translated, it gives CASSEGQGGGTF.

The chain has TRBV7-6 and TRBJ2-7; a possible D gene is TRBD1 (6 bases). Per the germline V gene, CDR1 is SGHVS and CDR2 is FNYEAQ. The CDR3 loop spans 19 amino acids. Trimming left V 6 bases short and J 3 bases short, with 30 bases between. This CDR3 reads CASSVSWAPDRQAFYEQYF. The CDR3 nucleotides are TGTGCCAGCAGTGTCAGTTGGGCGCCCGACAGACAGGCATTCTACGAGCAGTACTTC. The full variable domain, its missing parts supplied by reference TRBV7-6 and TRBJ2-7, is GAGVSQSPRYKVTKRGQDVALRCDPISGHVSLYWYRQALGQGPEFLTYFNYEAQQDKSGLPNDRFSAERPEGSISTLTIQRTEQRDSAMYRCASSVSWAPDRQAFYEQYFGPGTRLTVT.

Remarks on this clone: Its ends do not fully match the called genes, so a read error is possible. The chain couples TRBV6-2 or TRBV6-3 to TRBJ2-3; D may be TRBD2 (6 bases). This CDR3 has 14 residues. Germline V CDR1 and CDR2: MNHEY, SVGEGT. Written as DNA, the CDR3 is TGTGCCAGCAGCCTAGGAGGGACGAACCTCCCGGTCCGATTT. Translated: CASSLGGTNLPVRF.

V is TRBV5-4 and J is TRBJ2-2, with 10 bases lining up with TRBD1. Germline CDR1 is SGHNT and CDR2 is YYREEE (reference sequence). There are 15 residues in the CDR3. V lost 4 bases and J lost 4; bases outside the gene matches: 4. The CDR3 is CASSIRTGGTGELFF. The DNA of the CDR3 is TGTGCCAGCAGCATACGGACAGGGGGCACCGGGGAGCTGTTTTTT.

J is TRBJ1-1 and V is TRBV11-3; D is unclear. V lost 1 base to trimming and J lost 4 bases, with 7 bases between them. CDR3 length: 13 residues. Germline CDR1 is SGHNT and CDR2 is YENEEA. The CDR3 protein is CASSLGPVTEAFF. The CDR3 bases are TGTGCCAGCAGCTTAGGCCCTGTCACTGAAGCTTTCTTT. Full variable domain (remainder filled in from reference TRBV11-3 and TRBJ1-1): EAGVVQSPRYKIIEKKQPVAFWCNPISGHNTLYWYLQNLGQGPELLIRYENEEAVDDSQLPKDRFSAERLKGVDSTLKIQPAELGDSAVYLCASSLGPVTEAFFGQGTRLTVV.

V is TRBV18 and J is TRBJ1-3; D is possibly TRBD1 (5 bases). V was pared by 2 bases and J by 2 bases, with 7 bases between. This CDR3 contains 14 residues. The germline V gene encodes CDR1 KGHSH and CDR2 LQKENI. CDR3 coding DNA: TGTGCCAGCTCACCATCGGGGGCTGGAAACACCATATATTTT. Translated, it gives CASSPSGAGNTIYF.

The chain carries TRBV5-1 and TRBJ2-2, with D perhaps TRBD1 (5 bases). Between the trimmed V and J ends, which lost 0 bases and 5 bases, there was a span of 8 bases. The CDR3 is 14 amino acids. CDR1 SGHRS and CDR2 YFSETQ come from the germline V gene. The DNA for the CDR3 is TGCGCCAGCAGCTTGGGACAGCCAACCGGGGAGCTGTTTTTT. Residues: CASSLGQPTGELFF.

This chain uses TRBV6-5 with TRBJ1-2, with D tentatively TRBD1 (5 bases). The germline CDR1 and CDR2 sequences are MNHEY and SVGAGI. The CDR3 totals 14 residues. The germline V and J ends were trimmed by 2 bases and 4 bases, with 11 bases remaining between them. The CDR3: CASSYKGTLYGYTF. The CDR3 nucleotides are TGTGCCAGCAGTTACAAGGGGACCCTCTATGGCTACACCTTC.

The chain recombines TRBV27 with TRBJ1-2; TRBD1 aligns across 7 bases. With V trimmed by 5 bases and J by 0 bases, 3 bases remained unmatched. This CDR3 spans 14 amino acids. Looked up from germline, CDR1 is MNHEY and CDR2 is SMNVEV (reference sequence). The CDR3 DNA reads as TGTGCCAGCAGTCGACAGGGAGCTAACTATGGCTACACCTTC. Protein sequence: CASSRQGANYGYTF.

The J gene is TRBJ1-6, the V gene TRBV15, with a weak D call TRBD1 (5 bases). Germline values: CDR1 LNHNV, CDR2 YYDKDF (reference sequence). The CDR3 extends over 15 amino acids. The germline V and J ends were trimmed by 7 bases and 10 bases, with 20 bases remaining between them. This chain's CDR3 is CATTLGYGAESPLHF. The CDR3 nucleotides read TGTGCCACCACCCTAGGGTACGGGGCCGAATCACCCCTCCACTTT.

J is TRBJ2-1 and V is TRBV5-1, with D perhaps matching TRBD1 or TRBD2 (5 bases each). The CDR3 sequence is 15 residues long. V was clipped by 3 bases and J by 2 bases, with 12 bases between them. The V gene's germline CDR1 is SGHRS and CDR2 YFSETQ. The CDR3 DNA is TGCGCCAGCAGCTCCGGGACGGAGACCTACAATGAGCAGTTCTTC. It translates to CASSSGTETYNEQFF. Using reference TRBV5-1 and TRBJ2-1 for the parts outside the CDR3, the full variable domain is KAGVTQTPRYLIKTRGQQVTLSCSPISGHRSVSWYQQTPGQGLQFLFEYFSETQRNKGNFPGRFSGRQFSNSRSEMNVSTLELGDSALYLCASSSGTETYNEQFFGPGTRLTVL.